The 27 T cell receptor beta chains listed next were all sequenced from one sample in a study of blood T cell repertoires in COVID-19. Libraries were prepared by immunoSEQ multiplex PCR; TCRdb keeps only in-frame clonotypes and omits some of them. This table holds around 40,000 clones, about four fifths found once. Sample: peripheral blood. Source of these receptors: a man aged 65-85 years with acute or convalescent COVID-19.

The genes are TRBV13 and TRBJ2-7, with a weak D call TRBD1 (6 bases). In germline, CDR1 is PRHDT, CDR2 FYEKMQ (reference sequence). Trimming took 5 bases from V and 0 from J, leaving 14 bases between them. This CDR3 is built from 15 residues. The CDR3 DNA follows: TGTGCCAGCAGCGGTCAGGGGATAAGCTCCTACGAGCAGTACTTC. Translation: CASSGQGISSYEQYF.

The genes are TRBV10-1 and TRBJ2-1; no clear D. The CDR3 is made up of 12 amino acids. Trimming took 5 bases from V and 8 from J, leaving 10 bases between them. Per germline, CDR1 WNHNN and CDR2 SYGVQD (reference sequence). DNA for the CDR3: TGCGCCAGCAGTACCCGAGAGGATGAGCAGTTCTTC. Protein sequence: CASSTREDEQFF.

This CDR3 reads CASSRPASVETQYF. The DNA of the CDR3 is TGTGCCAGCAGTCGCCCGGCTAGCGTAGAGACCCAGTACTTC. This chain links TRBV6-2 or TRBV6-3 with TRBJ2-5, with D tentatively TRBD2 (6 bases). CDR3 length: 14 residues. Per germline, CDR1 MNHEY and CDR2 SVGEGT. The V end lost 5 bases, the J end lost 4 bases, and 14 bases lay between the germline ends.

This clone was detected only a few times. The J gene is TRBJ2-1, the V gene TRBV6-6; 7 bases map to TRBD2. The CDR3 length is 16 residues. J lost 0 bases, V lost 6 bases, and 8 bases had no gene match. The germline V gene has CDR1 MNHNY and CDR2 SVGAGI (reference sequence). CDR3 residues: CASSRRTSTSYNEQFF. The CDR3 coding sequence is TGTGCCAGCAGCCGCCGGACTAGTACCTCCTACAATGAGCAGTTCTTC.

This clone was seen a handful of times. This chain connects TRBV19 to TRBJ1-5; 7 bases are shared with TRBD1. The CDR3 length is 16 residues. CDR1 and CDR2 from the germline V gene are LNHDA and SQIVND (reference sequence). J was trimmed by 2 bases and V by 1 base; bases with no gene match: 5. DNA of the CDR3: TGTGCCAGTAGTATAGCGGGCAGGGGGGGCAATCAGCCCCAGCATTTT. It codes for CASSIAGRGGNQPQHF.

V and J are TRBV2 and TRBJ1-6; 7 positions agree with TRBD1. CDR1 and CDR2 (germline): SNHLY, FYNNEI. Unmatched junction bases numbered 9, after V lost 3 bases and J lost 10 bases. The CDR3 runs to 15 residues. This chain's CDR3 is CASSEDTGVKSPLHF. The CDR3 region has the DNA TGTGCCAGCAGTGAGGATACAGGGGTAAAGTCACCCCTCCACTTT.

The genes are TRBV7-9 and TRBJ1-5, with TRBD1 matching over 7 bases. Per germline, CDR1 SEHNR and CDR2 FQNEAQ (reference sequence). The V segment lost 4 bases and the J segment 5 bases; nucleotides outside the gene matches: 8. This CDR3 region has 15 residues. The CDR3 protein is CASSSGGTADQPQHF. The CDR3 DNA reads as TGTGCCAGCAGCTCGGGTGGGACAGCCGATCAGCCCCAGCATTTT.

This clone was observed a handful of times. In DNA, the CDR3 is TGTGCCAGTAGTCCACAGGGGGGAAATCAGCCCCAGCATTTT. The encoded protein is CASSPQGGNQPQHF. This chain uses TRBV19 with TRBJ1-5, with 8 bases matching TRBD1. The germline V gene encodes CDR1 LNHDA and CDR2 SQIVND (reference sequence). The CDR3 is 14 residues long. With 5 bases clipped from V and 4 bases from J, the junction kept 4 bases outside the gene matches.

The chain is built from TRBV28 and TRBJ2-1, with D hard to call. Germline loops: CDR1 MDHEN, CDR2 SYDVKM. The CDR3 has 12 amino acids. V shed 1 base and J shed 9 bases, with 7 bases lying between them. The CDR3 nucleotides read TGTGCCAGCAGTTTATTGGCTCGTGAGCAGTTCTTC. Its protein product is CASSLLAREQFF.

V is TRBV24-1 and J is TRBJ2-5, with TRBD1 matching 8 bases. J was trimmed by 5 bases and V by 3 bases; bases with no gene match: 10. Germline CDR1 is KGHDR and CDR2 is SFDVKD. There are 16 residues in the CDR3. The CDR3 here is CATSDPTTGAIETQYF. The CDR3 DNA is TGTGCCACCAGTGATCCAACGACAGGGGCGATCGAGACCCAGTACTTC.

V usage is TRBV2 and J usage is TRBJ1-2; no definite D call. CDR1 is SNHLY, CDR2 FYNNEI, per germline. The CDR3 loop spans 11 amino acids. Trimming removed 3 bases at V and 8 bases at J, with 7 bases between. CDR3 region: CASSDLLGYTF. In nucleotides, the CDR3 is TGTGCCAGCAGTGACCTCCTCGGCTACACCTTC.

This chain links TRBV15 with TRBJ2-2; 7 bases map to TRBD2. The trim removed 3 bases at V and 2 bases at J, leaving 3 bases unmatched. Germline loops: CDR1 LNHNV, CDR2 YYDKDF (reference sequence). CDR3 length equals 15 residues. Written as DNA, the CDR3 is TGTGCCACCAGCAGGGGGGGGGTAAACACCGGGGAGCTGTTTTTT. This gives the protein CATSRGGVNTGELFF.

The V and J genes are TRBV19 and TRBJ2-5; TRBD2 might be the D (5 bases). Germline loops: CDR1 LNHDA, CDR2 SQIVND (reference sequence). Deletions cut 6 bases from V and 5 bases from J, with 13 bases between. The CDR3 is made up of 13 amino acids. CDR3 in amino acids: CASRERSGETQYF. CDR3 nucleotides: TGTGCCAGTAGGGAGCGGAGTGGGGAGACCCAGTACTTC.

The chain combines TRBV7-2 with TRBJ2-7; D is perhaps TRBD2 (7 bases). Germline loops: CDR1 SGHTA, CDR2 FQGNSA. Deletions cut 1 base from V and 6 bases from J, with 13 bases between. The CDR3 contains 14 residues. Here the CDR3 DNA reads TGTGCCAGCAGCTTAGTCGGGGGGCTGGGCGAGCAGTACTTC. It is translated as CASSLVGGLGEQYF.

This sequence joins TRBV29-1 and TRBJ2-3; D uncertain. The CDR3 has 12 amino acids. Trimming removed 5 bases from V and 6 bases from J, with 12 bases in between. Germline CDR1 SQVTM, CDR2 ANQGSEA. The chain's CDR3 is CSVYLPPDTQYF. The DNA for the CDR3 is TGCAGCGTTTATCTTCCTCCCGATACGCAGTATTTT.

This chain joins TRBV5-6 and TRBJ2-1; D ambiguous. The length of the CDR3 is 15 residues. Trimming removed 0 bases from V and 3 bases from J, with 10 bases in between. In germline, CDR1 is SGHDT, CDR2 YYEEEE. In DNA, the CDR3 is TGTGCCAGCAGCTTGGCCCCTCAGGACTACAATGAGCAGTTCTTC. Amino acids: CASSLAPQDYNEQFF.

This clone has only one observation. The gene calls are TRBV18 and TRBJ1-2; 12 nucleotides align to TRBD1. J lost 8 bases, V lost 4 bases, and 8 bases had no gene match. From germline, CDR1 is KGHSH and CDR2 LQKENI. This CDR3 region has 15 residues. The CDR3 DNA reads TGTGCCAGCTCACACCGGGGACAGGGGGCGCGAGGCTACACCTTC. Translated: CASSHRGQGARGYTF.

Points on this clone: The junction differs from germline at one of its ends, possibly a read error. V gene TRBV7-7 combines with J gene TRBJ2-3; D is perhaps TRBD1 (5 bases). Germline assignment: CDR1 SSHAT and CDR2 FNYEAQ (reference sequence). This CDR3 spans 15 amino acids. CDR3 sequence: CASSLSRAETDTQYF. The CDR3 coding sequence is TGTGCTAGCAGCTTGAGCAGGGCGGAGACAGATACGCAGTATTTT.

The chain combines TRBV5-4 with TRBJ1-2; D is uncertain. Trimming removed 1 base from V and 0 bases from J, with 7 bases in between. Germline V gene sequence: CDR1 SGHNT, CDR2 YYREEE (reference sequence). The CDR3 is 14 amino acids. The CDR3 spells CASSLTATNYGYTF. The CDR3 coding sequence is TGTGCCAGCAGCTTGACAGCTACTAACTATGGCTACACCTTC.

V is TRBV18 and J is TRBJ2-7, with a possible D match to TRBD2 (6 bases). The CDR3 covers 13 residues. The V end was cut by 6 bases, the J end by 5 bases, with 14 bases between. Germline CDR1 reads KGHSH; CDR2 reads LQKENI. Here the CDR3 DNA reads TGTGCCAGCTCTTTTTTAGCGGAGGACGAGCAGTACTTC. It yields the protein CASSFLAEDEQYF.

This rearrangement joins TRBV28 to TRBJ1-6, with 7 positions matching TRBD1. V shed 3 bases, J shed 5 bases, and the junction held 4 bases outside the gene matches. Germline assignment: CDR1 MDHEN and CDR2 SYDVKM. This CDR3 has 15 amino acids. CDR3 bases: TGTGCCAGCAGTTTGGGACAGAGAGATAATTCACCCCTCCACTTT. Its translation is CASSLGQRDNSPLHF.

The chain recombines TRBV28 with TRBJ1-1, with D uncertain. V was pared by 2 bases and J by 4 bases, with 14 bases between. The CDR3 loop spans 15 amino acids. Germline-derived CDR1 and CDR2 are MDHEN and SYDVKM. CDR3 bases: TGTGCCAGCAGTTTAATGAGAGGTGAAACCACTGAAGCTTTCTTT. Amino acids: CASSLMRGETTEAFF.

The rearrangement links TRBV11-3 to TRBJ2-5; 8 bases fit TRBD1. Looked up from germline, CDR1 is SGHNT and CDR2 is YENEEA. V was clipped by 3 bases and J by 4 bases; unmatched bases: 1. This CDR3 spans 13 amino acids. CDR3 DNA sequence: TGTGCCAGCAGCTTCGGACAGGGAGAGACCCAGTACTTC. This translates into CASSFGQGETQYF.

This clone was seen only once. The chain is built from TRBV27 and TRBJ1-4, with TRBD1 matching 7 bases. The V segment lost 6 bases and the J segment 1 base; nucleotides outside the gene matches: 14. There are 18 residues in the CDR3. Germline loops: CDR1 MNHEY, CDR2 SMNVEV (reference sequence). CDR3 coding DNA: TGTGCCAGCAGCCTCTCCCGACAGGGTGATTTAACTAATGAAAAACTGTTTTTT. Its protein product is CASSLSRQGDLTNEKLFF.

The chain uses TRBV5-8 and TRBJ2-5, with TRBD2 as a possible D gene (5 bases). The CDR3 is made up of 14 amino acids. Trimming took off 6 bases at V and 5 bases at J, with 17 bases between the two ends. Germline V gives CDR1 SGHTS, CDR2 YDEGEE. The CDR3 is CASMKDLAEETQYF. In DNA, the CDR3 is TGTGCCAGCATGAAGGACTTGGCCGAGGAGACCCAGTACTTC.

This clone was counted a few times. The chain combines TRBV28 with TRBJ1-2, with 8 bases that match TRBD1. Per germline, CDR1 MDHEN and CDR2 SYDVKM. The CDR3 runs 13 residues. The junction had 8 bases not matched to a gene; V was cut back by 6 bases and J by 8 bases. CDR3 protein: CASSFRQGQGYTF. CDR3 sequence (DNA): TGTGCCAGCAGCTTCAGACAGGGGCAAGGCTACACCTTC.

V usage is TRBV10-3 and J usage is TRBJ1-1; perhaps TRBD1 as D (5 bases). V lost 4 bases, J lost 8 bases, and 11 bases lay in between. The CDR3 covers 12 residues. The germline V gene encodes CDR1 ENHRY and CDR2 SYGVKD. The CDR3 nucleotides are TGTGCCATCAGTGGGGTGGGGGGAGAAGCTTTCTTT. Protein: CAISGVGGEAFF.